What follows is one T cell receptor (beta chain) and its context. The entry originates in a study of T cell changes during pregnancy in multiple sclerosis. Method: immunoSEQ multiplex PCR; TCRdb's copy keeps in-frame clones and lacks some. This sample carries around 44,000 clones, about 94% of them seen once, and the ten largest clones take about 7.6%. V shed 6 bases and J shed 1 base, with 18 bases lying between them. CDR1 and CDR2 from the germline V gene are MDHEN and SYDVKM. This CDR3 has 16 residues. The chain combines TRBV28 with TRBJ1-1; the D gene is possibly TRBD1 (5 bases). Here the sequenced sample was CD8+ T cells from peripheral blood mononuclear cells, taken in the third trimester of pregnancy. The TCR sequence derives from a female donor with multiple sclerosis, enrolled in a pregnancy study. CDR3 nucleotide sequence: TGTGCCAGCAGAGAAGACGAGAGACAGAGGAACACTGAAGCTTTCTTT. This translates into CASREDERQRNTEAFF.